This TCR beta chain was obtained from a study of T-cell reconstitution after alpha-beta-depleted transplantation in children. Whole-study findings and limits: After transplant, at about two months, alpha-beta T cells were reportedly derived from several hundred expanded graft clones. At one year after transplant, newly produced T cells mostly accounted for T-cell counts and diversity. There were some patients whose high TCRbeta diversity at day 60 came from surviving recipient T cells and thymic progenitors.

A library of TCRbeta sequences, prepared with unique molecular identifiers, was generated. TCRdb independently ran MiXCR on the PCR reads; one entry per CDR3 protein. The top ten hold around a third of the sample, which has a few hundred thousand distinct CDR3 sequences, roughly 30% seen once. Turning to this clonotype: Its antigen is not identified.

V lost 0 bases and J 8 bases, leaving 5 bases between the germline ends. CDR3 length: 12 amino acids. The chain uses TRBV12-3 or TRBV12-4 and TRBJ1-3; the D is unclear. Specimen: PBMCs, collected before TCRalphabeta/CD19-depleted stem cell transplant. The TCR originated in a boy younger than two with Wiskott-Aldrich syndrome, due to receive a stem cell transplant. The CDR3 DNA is TGTGCCAGCAGTTTAGCGGGCGACACCATATATTTT. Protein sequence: CASSLAGDTIYF.